Listed here are 21 T cell receptor beta chains from one sample, sequenced in a study of shared clonotypes between healthy human individuals. The method was immunoSEQ multiplex PCR; TCRdb's version includes in-frame clones alone and lacks a portion of them. The sample has approximately 1.4 million clones, about 98% seen once; the top ten hold approximately 0.44%. Sample: naive CD4+ T cells sorted from blood. The sample's subset: CD45RA+ positively selected. These receptors came from a man aged 30 to 45 in good health.

The chain links TRBV9 to TRBJ2-1; D remains ambiguous. V dropped 6 bases and J dropped 1 base, with 11 bases sitting between them. CDR1 and CDR2 from the germline V gene are SGDLS and YYNGEE. The CDR3 length is 14 residues. In DNA form, the CDR3 reads TGTGCCAGCACCCGGATGGGGTCCTACAATGAGCAGTTCTTC. It encodes CASTRMGSYNEQFF.

V gene TRBV6-5 combines with J gene TRBJ1-1; D gene ambiguous. Germline CDR1 and CDR2: MNHEY and SVGAGI. The germline V and J ends were trimmed by 4 bases and 0 bases, with 9 bases remaining between them. The length of the CDR3 is 14 residues. The CDR3 reads CASSLKPLNTEAFF. The CDR3, as DNA: TGTGCCAGCAGTTTAAAGCCGTTGAACACTGAAGCTTTCTTT.

This clone is a singleton in its sample. This chain uses TRBV5-1 with TRBJ2-6; 7 bases map to TRBD1. This CDR3 is 16 amino acids long. With V trimmed by 3 bases and J by 3 bases, 6 bases remained unmatched. CDR1 is SGHRS and CDR2 is YFSETQ in the germline V gene. The CDR3 spells CASSSPTGVGANVLTF. CDR3 DNA: TGCGCCAGCAGCTCCCCAACAGGGGTTGGGGCCAACGTCCTGACTTTC.

V and J are TRBV11-2 and TRBJ2-6; D is possibly TRBD1 or TRBD2 (7 bases each). V dropped 6 bases and J dropped 0 bases, with 18 bases sitting between them. Germline V lookup: CDR1 SGHAT, CDR2 FQNNGV. CDR3 length equals 18 residues. The CDR3 region has the DNA TGTGCCAGCAGGGGCAGCGGGACAGTCCACTCTGGGGCCAACGTCCTGACTTTC. Protein product: CASRGSGTVHSGANVLTF.

The chain carries TRBV7-2 and TRBJ2-1; D may be TRBD2 (5 bases). CDR3 length equals 13 residues. From germline, CDR1 is SGHTA and CDR2 FQGNSA. The V end was cut by 1 base, the J end by 9 bases, with 10 bases between. The CDR3 loop reads CASSLGVRGEQFF. The DNA of the CDR3 is TGTGCCAGCAGCTTAGGGGTCCGGGGTGAGCAGTTCTTC. Full variable domain (remainder filled in from reference TRBV7-2 and TRBJ2-1): GAGVSQSPSNKVTEKGKDVELRCDPISGHTALYWYRQSLGQGLEFLIYFQGNSAPDKSGLPSDRFSAERTGGSVSTLTIQRTQQEDSAVYLCASSLGVRGEQFFGPGTRLTVL.

The chain recombines TRBV29-1 with TRBJ2-3; D tentatively reads TRBD1 or TRBD2 (5 bases each). The CDR3 covers 13 residues. Trimming took off 3 bases at V and 4 bases at J, with 11 bases between the two ends. Germline CDR1 is SQVTM and CDR2 is ANQGSEA. The CDR3 DNA sequence: TGCAGCGTTGATTGGGGGTTGCCAGATACGCAGTATTTT. It encodes CSVDWGLPDTQYF.

V usage is TRBV5-1 and J usage is TRBJ2-5; 7 nucleotides align to TRBD1. The CDR3 has 14 amino acids. The V and J ends lost 0 bases and 5 bases, in that order; junction bases with no gene match: 4. Germline V gene sequence: CDR1 SGHRS, CDR2 YFSETQ. The chain's CDR3 is CASSLETGIETQYF. The DNA for the CDR3 is TGCGCCAGCAGCTTGGAGACAGGGATTGAGACCCAGTACTTC.

The table lists this clone with a count of one. The chain combines TRBV28 with TRBJ2-7; D might be TRBD1 (6 bases). CDR1 MDHEN and CDR2 SYDVKM come from the germline V gene. The CDR3 loop spans 14 amino acids. V lost 6 bases and J lost 4, with 16 bases in between. Written as DNA, the CDR3 is TGTGCCAGCAGGCCACCGGGACAAGAGTACGAGCAGTACTTC. It is translated as CASRPPGQEYEQYF.

The chain combines TRBV9 with TRBJ1-2; D is possibly TRBD1 (5 bases). This CDR3 comprises 13 residues. Germline CDR1 reads SGDLS; CDR2 reads YYNGEE. Trimming shortened V by 2 bases and J by 4 bases, and 9 bases separated the two germline ends. CDR3 in DNA: TGTGCCAGCAGCGTGCCAGGGTCCTATGGCTACACCTTC. It specifies CASSVPGSYGYTF.

This chain connects TRBV6-1 to TRBJ1-1; maybe TRBD1 (5 bases). Germline V gene sequence: CDR1 MNHNS, CDR2 SASEGT. Trimming cost V 3 bases and J 11 bases, with 19 bases left between them. The CDR3 is made up of 14 amino acids. In nucleotides, the CDR3 is TGTGCCAGCAGTGACCCCGGGGGGAACGCTGGGGCTTTCTTT. Translating gives CASSDPGGNAGAFF.

As for this clone: Additional DNA sequences in this sample encode the identical CDR3. The chain couples TRBV29-1 to TRBJ2-2; 10 bases align to TRBD2. CDR1 and CDR2 from the germline V gene are SQVTM and ANQGSEA. CDR3 length: 14 amino acids. The V gene end was trimmed by 4 bases and the J gene end by 1 base; junction bases not matched to a gene: 0. CDR3 residues: CSVGLAGNTGELFF. Here the CDR3 DNA reads TGCAGCGTTGGACTAGCGGGGAACACCGGGGAGCTGTTTTTT.

V is TRBV5-6 and J is TRBJ2-1; TRBD1 matches 10 bases. Per the germline V gene, CDR1 is SGHDT and CDR2 is YYEEEE. The V segment lost 0 bases and the J segment 6 bases; nucleotides outside the gene matches: 9. The CDR3 is 17 amino acids. CDR3 region: CASSLGQTGGRINEQFF. CDR3 nucleotide sequence: TGTGCCAGCAGCTTGGGACAGACAGGGGGCCGTATCAATGAGCAGTTCTTC.

This clone was seen just once. This chain connects TRBV2 to TRBJ1-5; 12 nucleotides line up with TRBD1. With 5 bases clipped from V and 7 bases from J, the junction kept 3 bases outside the gene matches. This CDR3 region has 14 residues. CDR1 and CDR2 from the germline V gene are SNHLY and FYNNEI. CDR3 DNA: TGTGCCAGCAGTCCAGGGACAGGGGGCCAGCCCCAGCATTTT. As protein: CASSPGTGGQPQHF. The variable domain in full, with the rest retrieved from reference TRBV2 and TRBJ1-5, is EPEVTQTPSHQVTQMGQEVILRCVPISNHLYFYWYRQILGQKVEFLVSFYNNEISEKSEIFDDQFSVERPDGSNFTLKIRSTKLEDSAMYFCASSPGTGGQPQHFGDGTRLSIL.

V is TRBV5-4 and J is TRBJ2-1, with TRBD1 matching 7 bases. The CDR3 is 16 residues long. After removal of 0 bases from V and 4 bases from J, the junction contained 7 bases not matched to a gene. From germline, CDR1 is SGHNT and CDR2 YYREEE (reference sequence). In DNA, the CDR3 is TGTGCCAGCAGCTTGGGTCCAGGGGGAAATTACAATGAGCAGTTCTTC. This translates into CASSLGPGGNYNEQFF.

This clone was counted a single time. The chain links TRBV18 to TRBJ2-2; TRBD1 or TRBD2 may be the D gene (5 bases each). V was pared by 0 bases and J by 4 bases, with 15 bases between. CDR1 and CDR2 (germline): KGHSH, LQKENI. This CDR3 has 17 amino acids. CDR3 DNA sequence: TGTGCCAGCTCACCACCGAGAGGGGAGATGCGCACCGGGGAGCTGTTTTTT. It translates to CASSPPRGEMRTGELFF.

The chain employs TRBV7-9 and TRBJ2-7; D remains ambiguous. This CDR3 region has 15 residues. Germline CDR1 and CDR2: SEHNR and FQNEAQ (reference sequence). Trimming stripped 4 bases from V and 6 bases from J, with 19 bases between. For the CDR3, the DNA is TGTGCCAGCAGCTCTCCCGGGCCCCTATTCGGCGAGCAGTACTTC. Amino acid sequence: CASSSPGPLFGEQYF.

The rearrangement links TRBV6-1 to TRBJ2-2; TRBD1 matches 8 bases. Germline assignment: CDR1 MNHNS and CDR2 SASEGT. The CDR3 spans 16 residues. With 4 bases clipped from V and 5 bases from J, the junction kept 9 bases outside the gene matches. The CDR3 DNA reads TGTGCCAGCAGTGCGCAGCCCCAGGGGGCGACCGGGGAGCTGTTTTTT. Protein sequence: CASSAQPQGATGELFF.

The chain couples TRBV28 to TRBJ2-7, with a possible D match to TRBD1 (6 bases). This CDR3 comprises 15 residues. From germline, CDR1 is MDHEN and CDR2 SYDVKM. V shed 8 bases and J shed 4 bases, with 21 bases lying between them. CDR3 sequence (DNA): TGTGCCAGCCAAAACAGGGCCCTCGTAGATTACGAGCAGTACTTC. It encodes CASQNRALVDYEQYF.

The chain recombines TRBV5-6 with TRBJ2-7; 8 bases align to TRBD2. The length of the CDR3 is 14 residues. Germline lookup yields CDR1 SGHDT and CDR2 YYEEEE. The J segment lost 7 bases and the V segment lost 4 bases, leaving 10 bases of the junction unmatched. The DNA for the CDR3 is TGTGCCAGCAGCCCAAGAGCGGGAGTGAGGGAGCAGTACTTC. Translated: CASSPRAGVREQYF.

The chain combines TRBV5-4 with TRBJ2-5, with D possibly matching TRBD2 (6 bases). CDR1 is SGHNT, CDR2 YYREEE, per germline (reference sequence). V was trimmed by 1 base and J by 5 bases, leaving 15 bases between them. The CDR3 sequence is 15 residues long. The CDR3 coding sequence is TGTGCCAGCAGCTTGCGGCGGCTTGGAGGGGAGACCCAGTACTTC. Protein product: CASSLRRLGGETQYF.

The chain joins TRBV7-6 to TRBJ1-4, with unresolved D. The CDR3 totals 13 residues. Germline V lookup: CDR1 SGHVS, CDR2 FNYEAQ. V lost 5 bases to trimming and J lost 10 bases, with 14 bases between them. The CDR3 reads CASSLSALGKLFF. The CDR3 nucleotides read TGTGCCAGCAGCCTCTCGGCCTTGGGAAAACTGTTTTTT.